This T cell receptor beta chain was sequenced in a study of CD8 T cells in ankylosing spondylitis. Points from the study as a whole: Peripheral blood samples showed relatively rare disease-linked clones, and these clones were CD8+. What seemed typical of ankylosing spondylitis blood was a TCR beta motif built from roughly 8 highly homologous variants. Significantly higher representation of disease-linked clones was reported for matched ankylosing spondylitis synovial fluid.

This clonotype was counted a few times. Its specificity is not known. Researchers built TCR beta libraries using quantitative 5'-RACE with molecular barcodes. TCRdb re-derived calls from the 5' RACE reads in MiXCR, one entry per CDR3 protein. The table records nearly 25,000 distinct CDR3 sequences, 17% of them present only once. The V and J ends lost 1 base and 3 bases respectively, with 13 bases between them. The germline CDR1 and CDR2 sequences are LGHNA and YNFKEQ. This CDR3 contains 16 residues. The gene calls are TRBV4-2 and TRBJ2-1, with TRBD2 as a possible D gene (6 bases). Material for sequencing was blood. The source of this sequence is a male donor with ankylosing spondylitis or in good health (not recorded which). For the CDR3, the DNA is TGTGCCAGCAGCCAAGTGGGCGGGGTGGTCTACAATGAGCAGTTCTTC. It translates to CASSQVGGVVYNEQFF.